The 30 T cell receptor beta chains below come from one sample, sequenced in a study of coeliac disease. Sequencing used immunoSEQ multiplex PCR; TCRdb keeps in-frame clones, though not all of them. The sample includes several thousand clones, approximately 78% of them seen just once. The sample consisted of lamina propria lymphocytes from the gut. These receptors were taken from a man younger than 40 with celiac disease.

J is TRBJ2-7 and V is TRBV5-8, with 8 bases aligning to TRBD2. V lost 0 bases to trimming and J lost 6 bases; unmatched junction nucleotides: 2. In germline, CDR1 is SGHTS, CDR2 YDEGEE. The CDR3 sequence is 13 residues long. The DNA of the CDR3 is TGTGCCAGCAGCTTGGCTAGCGGGCGCGAGCAGTACTTC. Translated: CASSLASGREQYF.

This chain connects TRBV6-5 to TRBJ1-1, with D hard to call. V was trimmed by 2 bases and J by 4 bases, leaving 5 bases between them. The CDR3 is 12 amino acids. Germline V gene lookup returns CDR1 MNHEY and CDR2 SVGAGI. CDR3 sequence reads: CASSYLGTEAFF. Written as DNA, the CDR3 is TGTGCCAGCAGTTACCTCGGCACTGAAGCTTTCTTT.

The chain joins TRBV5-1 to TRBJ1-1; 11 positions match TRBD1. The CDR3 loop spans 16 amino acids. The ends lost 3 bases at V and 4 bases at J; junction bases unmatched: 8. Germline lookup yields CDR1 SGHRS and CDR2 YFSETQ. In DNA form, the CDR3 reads TGCGCCAGCAGCTCGGGACAGGGGGGAGGCCTCACTGAAGCTTTCTTT. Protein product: CASSSGQGGGLTEAFF.

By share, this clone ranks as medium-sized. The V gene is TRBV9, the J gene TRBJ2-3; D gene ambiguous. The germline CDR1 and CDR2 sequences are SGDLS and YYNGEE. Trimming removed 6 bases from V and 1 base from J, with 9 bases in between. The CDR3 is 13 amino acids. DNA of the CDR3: TGTGCCAGCACCCCGGGTGGCACAGATACGCAGTATTTT. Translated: CASTPGGTDTQYF. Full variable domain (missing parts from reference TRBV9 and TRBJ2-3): DSGVTQTPKHLITATGQRVTLRCSPRSGDLSVYWYQQSLDQGLQFLIQYYNGEERAKGNILERFSAQQFPDLHSELNLSSLELGDSALYFCASTPGGTDTQYFGPGTRLTVL.

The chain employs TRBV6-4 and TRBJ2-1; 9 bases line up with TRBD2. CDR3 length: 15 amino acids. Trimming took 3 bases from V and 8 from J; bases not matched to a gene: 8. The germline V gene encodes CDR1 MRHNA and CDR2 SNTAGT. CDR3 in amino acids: CASSENAGGLYEQFF. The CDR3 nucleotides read TGTGCCAGCAGTGAGAACGCGGGGGGGCTTTATGAGCAGTTCTTC.

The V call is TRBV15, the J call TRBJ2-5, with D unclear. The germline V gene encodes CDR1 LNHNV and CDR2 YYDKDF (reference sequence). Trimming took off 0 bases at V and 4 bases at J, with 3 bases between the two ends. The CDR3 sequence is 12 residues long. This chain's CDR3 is CATSRDRETQYF. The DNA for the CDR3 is TGTGCCACCAGCAGAGATCGAGAGACCCAGTACTTC.

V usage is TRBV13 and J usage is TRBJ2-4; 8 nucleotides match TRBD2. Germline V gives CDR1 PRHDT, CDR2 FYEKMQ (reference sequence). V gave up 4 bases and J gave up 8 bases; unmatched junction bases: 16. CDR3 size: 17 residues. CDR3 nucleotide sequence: TGTGCCAGCAGCTCACGAAGCGGGAGCGTATCAACGGACATTCAGTACTTC. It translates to CASSSRSGSVSTDIQYF.

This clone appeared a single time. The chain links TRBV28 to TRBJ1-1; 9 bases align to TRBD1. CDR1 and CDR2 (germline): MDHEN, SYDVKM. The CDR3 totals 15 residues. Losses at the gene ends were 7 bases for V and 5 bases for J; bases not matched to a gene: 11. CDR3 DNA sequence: TGTGCCAGCACCCTACCGACAGGGGGGAGGACTGAAGCTTTCTTT. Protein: CASTLPTGGRTEAFF.

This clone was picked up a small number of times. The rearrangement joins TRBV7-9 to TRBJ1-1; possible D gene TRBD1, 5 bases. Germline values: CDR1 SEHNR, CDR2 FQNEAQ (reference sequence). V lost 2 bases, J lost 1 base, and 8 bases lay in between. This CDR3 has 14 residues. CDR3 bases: TGTGCCAGCAGCTTACAGGGCTCGAACACTGAAGCTTTCTTT. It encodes CASSLQGSNTEAFF.

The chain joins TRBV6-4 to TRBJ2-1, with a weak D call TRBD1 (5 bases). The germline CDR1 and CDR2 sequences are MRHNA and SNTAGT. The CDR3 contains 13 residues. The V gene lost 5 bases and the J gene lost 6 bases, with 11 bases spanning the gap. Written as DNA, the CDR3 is TGTGCCAGCAGTTCTCAGGGATTCAATGAGCAGTTCTTC. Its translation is CASSSQGFNEQFF.

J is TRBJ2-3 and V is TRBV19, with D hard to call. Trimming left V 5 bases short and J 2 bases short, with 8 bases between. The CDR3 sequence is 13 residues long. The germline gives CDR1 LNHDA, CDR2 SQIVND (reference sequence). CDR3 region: CASSPSLTDTQYF. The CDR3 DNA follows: TGTGCCAGTAGTCCCTCCCTCACAGATACGCAGTATTTT. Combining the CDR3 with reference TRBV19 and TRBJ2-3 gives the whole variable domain DGGITQSPKYLFRKEGQNVTLSCEQNLNHDAMYWYRQDPGQGLRLIYYSQIVNDFQKGDIAEGYSVSREKKESFPLTVTSAQKNPTAFYLCASSPSLTDTQYFGPGTRLTVL.

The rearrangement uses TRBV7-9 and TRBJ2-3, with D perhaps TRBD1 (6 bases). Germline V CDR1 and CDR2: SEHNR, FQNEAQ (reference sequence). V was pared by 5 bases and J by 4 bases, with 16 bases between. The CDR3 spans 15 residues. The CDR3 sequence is CASSPNRVLPDTQYF. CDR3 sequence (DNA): TGTGCCAGCAGCCCAAACAGGGTCCTGCCAGATACGCAGTATTTT. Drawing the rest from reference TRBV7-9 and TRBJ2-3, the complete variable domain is DTGVSQNPRHKITKRGQNVTFRCDPISEHNRLYWYRQTLGQGPEFLTYFQNEAQLEKSRLLSDRFSAERPKGSFSTLEIQRTEQGDSAMYLCASSPNRVLPDTQYFGPGTRLTVL.

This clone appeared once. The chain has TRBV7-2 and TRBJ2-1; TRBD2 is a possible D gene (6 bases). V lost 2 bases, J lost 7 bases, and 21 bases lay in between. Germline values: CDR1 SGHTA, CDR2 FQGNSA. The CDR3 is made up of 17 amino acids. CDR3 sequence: CASSLFFSGGPRNEQFF. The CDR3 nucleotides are TGTGCCAGCAGCTTATTTTTCAGCGGAGGGCCGAGGAATGAGCAGTTCTTC.

CDR3 loop: CASSQQGTDTQYF. CDR3 in DNA: TGCGCCAGCAGCCAACAGGGGACAGATACGCAGTATTTT. The V gene is TRBV4-1, the J gene TRBJ2-3; the D gene is possibly TRBD1 (6 bases). Trimming pared 2 bases from V and 3 bases from J, leaving 6 bases between. The CDR3 loop spans 13 amino acids. CDR1 and CDR2 from the germline V gene are MGHRA and YSYEKL.

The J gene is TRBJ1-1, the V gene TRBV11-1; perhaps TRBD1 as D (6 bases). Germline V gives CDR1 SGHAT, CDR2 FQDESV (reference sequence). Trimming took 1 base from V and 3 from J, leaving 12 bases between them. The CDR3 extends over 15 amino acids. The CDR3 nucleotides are TGTGCCAGCAGCTTAGGGGATACAGGGCACACTGAAGCTTTCTTT. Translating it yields CASSLGDTGHTEAFF.

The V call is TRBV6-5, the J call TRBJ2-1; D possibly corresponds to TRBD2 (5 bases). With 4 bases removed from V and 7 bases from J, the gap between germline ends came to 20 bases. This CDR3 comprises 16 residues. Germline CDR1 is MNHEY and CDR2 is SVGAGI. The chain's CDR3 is CASSSAGSLKPNEQFF. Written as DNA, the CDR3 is TGTGCCAGCAGTTCTGCGGGTTCTTTGAAACCGAATGAGCAGTTCTTC.

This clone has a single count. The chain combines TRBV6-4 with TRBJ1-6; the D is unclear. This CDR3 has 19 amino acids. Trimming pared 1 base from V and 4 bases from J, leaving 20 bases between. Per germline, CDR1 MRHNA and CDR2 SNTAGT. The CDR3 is CASSDLRGVPPSYNSPLHF. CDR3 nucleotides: TGTGCCAGCAGTGACTTGCGGGGAGTGCCCCCTAGTTATAATTCACCCCTCCACTTT.

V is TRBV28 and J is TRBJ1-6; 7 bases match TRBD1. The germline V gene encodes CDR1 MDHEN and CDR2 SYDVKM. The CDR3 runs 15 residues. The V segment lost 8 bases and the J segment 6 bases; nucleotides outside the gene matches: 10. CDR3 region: CASPHTGTVNSPLHF. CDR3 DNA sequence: TGTGCCAGCCCCCACACCGGGACAGTTAATTCACCCCTCCACTTT.

The DNA for the CDR3 is TGTGCCAGCAAGACTAGTGCCTCCTACAATGAGCAGTTCTTC. Translated, it gives CASKTSASYNEQFF. This sequence joins TRBV27 and TRBJ2-1; a possible D gene is TRBD2 (6 bases). V lost 7 bases to trimming and J lost 0 bases, with 10 bases between them. This CDR3 is 14 amino acids long. Germline V CDR1 and CDR2: MNHEY, SMNVEV (reference sequence).

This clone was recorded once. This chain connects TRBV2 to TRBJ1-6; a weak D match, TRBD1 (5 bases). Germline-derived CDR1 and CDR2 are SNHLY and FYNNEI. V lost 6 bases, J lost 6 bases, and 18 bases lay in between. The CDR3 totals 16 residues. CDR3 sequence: CASSGGQGPFNSPLHF. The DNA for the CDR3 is TGTGCCAGCAGCGGTGGTCAGGGCCCCTTTAATTCACCCCTCCACTTT. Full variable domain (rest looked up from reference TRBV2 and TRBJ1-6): EPEVTQTPSHQVTQMGQEVILRCVPISNHLYFYWYRQILGQKVEFLVSFYNNEISEKSEIFDDQFSVERPDGSNFTLKIRSTKLEDSAMYFCASSGGQGPFNSPLHFGNGTRLTVT.

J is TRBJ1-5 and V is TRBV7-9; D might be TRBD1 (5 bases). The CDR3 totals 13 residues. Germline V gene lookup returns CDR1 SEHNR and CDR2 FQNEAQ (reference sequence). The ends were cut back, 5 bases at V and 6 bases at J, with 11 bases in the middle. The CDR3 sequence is CASSQLQGQPQHF. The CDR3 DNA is TGTGCCAGCAGCCAACTTCAGGGTCAGCCCCAGCATTTT. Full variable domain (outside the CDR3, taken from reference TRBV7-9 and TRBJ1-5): DTGVSQNPRHKITKRGQNVTFRCDPISEHNRLYWYRQTLGQGPEFLTYFQNEAQLEKSRLLSDRFSAERPKGSFSTLEIQRTEQGDSAMYLCASSQLQGQPQHFGDGTRLSIL.

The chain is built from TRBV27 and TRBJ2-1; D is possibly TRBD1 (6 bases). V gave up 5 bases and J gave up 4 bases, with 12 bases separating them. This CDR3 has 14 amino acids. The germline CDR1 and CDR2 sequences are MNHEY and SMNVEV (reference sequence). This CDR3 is CASSPGQFYNEQFF. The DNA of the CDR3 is TGTGCCAGCAGTCCCGGACAGTTTTACAATGAGCAGTTCTTC.

The CDR3 region is CASSLDPFRRENTEAFF. The DNA of the CDR3 is TGTGCCAGCAGCTTGGATCCCTTTAGACGGGAGAACACTGAAGCTTTCTTT. This chain connects TRBV5-4 to TRBJ1-1; no clear D gene. The V and J ends lost 0 bases and 1 base respectively, with 16 bases between them. CDR3 size: 17 residues. CDR1 SGHNT and CDR2 YYREEE come from the germline V gene (reference sequence).

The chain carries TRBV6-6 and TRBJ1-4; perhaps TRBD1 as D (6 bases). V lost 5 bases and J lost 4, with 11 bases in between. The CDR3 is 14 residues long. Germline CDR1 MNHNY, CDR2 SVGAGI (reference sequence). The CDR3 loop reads CASSDRSFNEKLFF. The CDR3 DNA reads TGTGCCAGCAGTGACAGGTCTTTTAATGAAAAACTGTTTTTT.

This CDR3 is CASSPGQGGSPLHF. Written as DNA, the CDR3 is TGTGCCAGCAGCCCGGGACAGGGTGGCTCACCCCTCCACTTT. The chain joins TRBV7-9 to TRBJ1-6; 9 nucleotides agree with TRBD1. CDR1 SEHNR and CDR2 FQNEAQ come from the germline V gene (reference sequence). The length of the CDR3 is 14 residues. After removal of 5 bases from V and 10 bases from J, the junction contained 6 bases not matched to a gene.

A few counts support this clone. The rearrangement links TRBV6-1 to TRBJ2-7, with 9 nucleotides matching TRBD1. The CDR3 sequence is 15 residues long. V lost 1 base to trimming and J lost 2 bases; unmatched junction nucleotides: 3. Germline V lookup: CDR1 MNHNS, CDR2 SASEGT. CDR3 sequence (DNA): TGTGCCAGCAGTGAAGGCGGGGACAGGGCCTACGAGCAGTACTTC. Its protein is CASSEGGDRAYEQYF.

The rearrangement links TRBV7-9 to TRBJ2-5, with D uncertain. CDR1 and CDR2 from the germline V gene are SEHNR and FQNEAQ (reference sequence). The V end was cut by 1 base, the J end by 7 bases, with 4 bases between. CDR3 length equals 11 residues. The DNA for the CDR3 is TGTGCCAGCAGCTTAGACGGGACCCAGTACTTC. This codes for CASSLDGTQYF.

The CDR3 is CASSSGGLGGNEQFF. The CDR3 nucleotides are TGTGCCAGCAGCTCCGGAGGACTGGGGGGCAATGAGCAGTTCTTC. The rearrangement links TRBV7-8 to TRBJ2-1; tentatively, D is TRBD2 (6 bases). The CDR3 contains 15 residues. Trimming left V 4 bases short and J 6 bases short, with 16 bases between. The germline CDR1 and CDR2 sequences are SGHVS and FQNEAQ.

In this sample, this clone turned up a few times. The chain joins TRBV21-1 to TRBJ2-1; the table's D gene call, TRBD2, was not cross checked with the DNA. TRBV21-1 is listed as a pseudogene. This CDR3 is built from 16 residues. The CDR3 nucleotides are TGTGCCAGCAGCAAAGAGAGAGGACTAGCGGATAATGAGCAGTTCTTC. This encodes CASSKERGLADNEQFF.

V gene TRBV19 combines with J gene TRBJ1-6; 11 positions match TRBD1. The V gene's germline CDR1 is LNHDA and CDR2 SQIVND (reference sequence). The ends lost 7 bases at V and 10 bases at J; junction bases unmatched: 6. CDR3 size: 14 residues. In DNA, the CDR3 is TGTGCCAGTACCCCGGGACAGGGGGACTCACCCCTCCACTTT. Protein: CASTPGQGDSPLHF.